This T cell receptor beta chain came from a study of Tregs in tolerant kidney transplant recipients. Concerning this clone itself: What it binds is not known.

CD4+CD25+CD127- Tregs, CD4+CD25- non-Tregs, CD4 and CD8 cells were sorted. The table came from immunoSEQ multiplex PCR; TCRdb's copy has only in-frame clones and leaves some out. The repertoire has about 72,000 clones, roughly 92% of them found once; the top ten carry approximately 11%. The CDR3 totals 8 residues. The germline CDR1 and CDR2 sequences are DFQATT and SNEGSKA (reference sequence). Points from the study as a whole: The small number of patients limits these findings pending further validation. Tregs expanded with activated donor B cells seemed most donor-specific.

This sequence originates from a human donor who received a combined kidney and bone marrow transplant. J is TRBJ2-1 and V is TRBV20-1; the D is unclear. This material consisted of CD8+ T cells from blood, taken before the transplant. The CDR3 bases are TGCAGGTTCGATGAGCAGTTCTTC. It specifies CRFDEQFF.